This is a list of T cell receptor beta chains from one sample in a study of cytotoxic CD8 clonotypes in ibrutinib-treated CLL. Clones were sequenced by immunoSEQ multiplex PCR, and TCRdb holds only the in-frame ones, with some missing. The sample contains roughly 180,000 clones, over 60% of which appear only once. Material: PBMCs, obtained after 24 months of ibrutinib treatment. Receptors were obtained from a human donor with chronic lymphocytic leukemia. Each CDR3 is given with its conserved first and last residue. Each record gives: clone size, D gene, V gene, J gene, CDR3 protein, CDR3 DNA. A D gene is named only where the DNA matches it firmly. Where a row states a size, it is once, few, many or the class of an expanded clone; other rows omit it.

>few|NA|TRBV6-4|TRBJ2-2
CASSEIPVRDAGELFF
TGTGCCAGCAGTGAAATTCCCGTCCGCGACGCCGGGGAGCTGTTTTTT
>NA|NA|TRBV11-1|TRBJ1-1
CASSYPGGRNTEAFF
TGTGCCAGCAGCTACCCGGGAGGTAGGAACACTGAAGCTTTCTTT
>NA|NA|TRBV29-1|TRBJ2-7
CSVEGEEGLSYEQYF
TGCAGCGTTGAGGGTGAGGAGGGCCTTTCCTACGAGCAGTACTTC
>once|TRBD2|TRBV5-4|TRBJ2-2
CASRATGTSVTGELFF
TGTGCCAGCAGGGCGACCGGGACTAGCGTCACCGGGGAGCTGTTTTTT
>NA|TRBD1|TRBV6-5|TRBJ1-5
CASSLGQAINQPQHF
TGTGCCAGCAGCCTAGGACAGGCGATCAATCAGCCCCAGCATTTT
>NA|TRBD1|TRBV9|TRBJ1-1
CASNRGLGDTEAFF
TGTGCCAGCAACAGGGGGCTTGGTGACACTGAAGCTTTTTTT
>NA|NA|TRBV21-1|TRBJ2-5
CASSKRDRAWEATQYF
TGTGCCAGCAGCAAACGGGACAGGGCCTGGGAAGCGACCCAGTACTTC
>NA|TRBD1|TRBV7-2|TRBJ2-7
CASSLWQGAIYEQYF
TGTGCCAGCAGCTTATGGCAGGGGGCTATCTACGAGCAGTACTTC
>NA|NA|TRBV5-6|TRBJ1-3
CASSLGSSGNTIYF
TGTGCCAGCAGCTTGGGCAGCTCTGGAAACACCATATATTTT
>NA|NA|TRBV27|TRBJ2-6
CATSRGSGANVLTF
TGTGCCACCAGCAGAGGGTCTGGGGCCAACGTCCTGACTTTC